These T cell receptor beta chains were read from a single sample in a study of cytomegalovirus exposure and HLA in healthy donors. The table came from immunoSEQ multiplex PCR; TCRdb's copy has only in-frame clones and leaves some out. The table shows 140,000 or so clones, with around a tenth occurring only once. The sample comprised PBMCs. The receptors were sampled from a male donor in good health and CMV-seronegative. CDR3s include the opening cysteine and the closing phenylalanine or tryptophan. A D gene is named only where the DNA matches it firmly. The size field is filled for only some rows; it gives once, few, many or a size class.

TRBD2 | few | TRBV7-3 | CASSLGLAGGEQYF
TRBD2 | few | TRBV5-1 | CASGLAGGPYNEQFF
NA | NA | TRBV29-1 | CSVNYRVEQFF
NA | NA | TRBV4-2 | CASSQEGAWSYEQYF
NA | few | TRBV5-4 | CASSLDPPSSYNEQFF
NA | NA | TRBV28 | CASRWTVNQPQHF
TRBD1 | few | TRBV5-4 | CASSAQGADTQYF
TRBD1 | few | TRBV19 | CASSAGGTGVKGHEAFF
TRBD1 | NA | TRBV25-1 | CASSKFGGRQGEKLFF
TRBD2 | few | TRBV5-1 | CASSLAVAGGLDEQYF
TRBD1 | NA | TRBV6-5 | CASSYSDRDGSPLHF
TRBD1 | few | TRBV7-2 | CASSARTPGQTFYGYTF
NA | NA | TRBV28 | CASSLSSGQPQYF
NA | NA | TRBV5-6 | CASSLWEPLDEQYF
TRBD1 | NA | TRBV29-1 | CSATGSGEKLFF
NA | NA | TRBV4-3 | CASSPRGTPSSYNEQFF
NA | NA | TRBV6-5 | CASSSGGGPNTQYF
NA | NA | TRBV5-1 | CASSLRERNEQFF
TRBD1 | few | TRBV19 | CASSMGTGRNQPQHF
TRBD2 | NA | TRBV7-3 | CASSLGLAGNNEQFF
NA | NA | TRBV6-1 | CAIGRDVTDTQYF
NA | few | TRBV6-5 | CASSRRSLDGSGRTF
NA | NA | TRBV11-2 | CASSGGGRGGNTIYF
NA | few | TRBV5-1 | CASSLSLGLVYNEQFF
TRBD2 | NA | TRBV4-3 | CASSQEPAGGRDGDTQYF